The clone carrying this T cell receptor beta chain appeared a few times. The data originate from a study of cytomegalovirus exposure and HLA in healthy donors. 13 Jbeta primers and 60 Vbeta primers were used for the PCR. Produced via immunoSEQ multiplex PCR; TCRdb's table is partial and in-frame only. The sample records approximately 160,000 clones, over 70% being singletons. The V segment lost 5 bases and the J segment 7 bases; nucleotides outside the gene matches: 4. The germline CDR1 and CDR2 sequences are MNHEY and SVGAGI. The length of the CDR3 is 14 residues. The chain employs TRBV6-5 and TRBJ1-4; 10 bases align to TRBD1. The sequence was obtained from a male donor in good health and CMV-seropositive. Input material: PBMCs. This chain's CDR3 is CASSQDRGSEKLFF. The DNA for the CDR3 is TGTGCCAGCAGTCAGGACAGGGGGAGTGAAAAACTGTTTTTT.